Listed below are T cell receptor beta chains from one sample, sequenced in a study of beta chain features in type 1 diabetes. The table came from immunoSEQ multiplex PCR; TCRdb's copy has only in-frame clones and leaves some out. The sample lists hundreds of thousands of clones; less than 15% were seen once. Specimen: naive CD4+ T cells from blood. The receptors were sampled from a woman in her 40s in good health. The CDR3 runs from the conserved cysteine through the conserved F or W. The D gene is left open where the match is weak. Clone size, where shown, is once, few, many, or a class for clones that have expanded.

j_call	d_call	cdr3_length	clone_size	v_call	cdr3_nt	cdr3_aa
TRBJ2-3	TRBD1	12	.	TRBV10-3	TGTGCCATTACAGGGGACGCAGATACGCAGTATTTT	CAITGDADTQYF
TRBJ2-7	.	14	many	TRBV13	TGTGCCAGCAGCCCAGGCTTAGGCGTCTACGAGCAGTACTTC	CASSPGLGVYEQYF
TRBJ1-1	TRBD1	17	.	TRBV29-1	TGCAGCGTTTATGAAACGCGACCGGGACAGACGAACACTGAAGCTTTCTTT	CSVYETRPGQTNTEAFF
TRBJ2-7	.	15	few	TRBV7-9	TGTGCCAGCAGCTTAGATCGAAGACAGGGAGGCGAGCAGTACTTC	CASSLDRRQGGEQYF
TRBJ2-1	TRBD1	15	few	TRBV19	TGTGCCAGTAGTATGGGACAGCGGATCCACAATGAGCAGTTCTTC	CASSMGQRIHNEQFF
TRBJ2-5	TRBD2	15	.	TRBV5-1	TGCGCCAGCAGCTTGGGTGTTAGCGGGGGGCTACTCCAGTACTTC	CASSLGVSGGLLQYF
TRBJ2-3	.	14	.	TRBV6-6	TGTGCCAGCAGTTATAGGCAGGACACAGATACGCAGTATTTT	CASSYRQDTDTQYF
TRBJ1-2	TRBD1	13	.	TRBV5-6	TGTGCCAGCAGCGGTGGGACAGGGTTTGGCTACACCTTC	CASSGGTGFGYTF
TRBJ2-1	TRBD2	15	few	TRBV7-6	TGTGCCAGCAGCAACAGACTAGCAGGAGGGAATGAGCAGTTCTTC	CASSNRLAGGNEQFF
TRBJ2-2	TRBD2	16	.	TRBV9	TGTGCCAGCAGCGTGGGAGCTAGCGGGGGCACCGGGGAGCTGTTTTTT	CASSVGASGGTGELFF
TRBJ2-4	.	14	.	TRBV7-2	TGTGCCAGCAGCTTAAGTAGCTATACCAACATTCAGTACTTC	CASSLSSYTNIQYF
TRBJ2-1	TRBD2	14	few	TRBV7-9	TGTGCCAGCAGCTTCCCTCGCGCGGGGGGGTTTAAGTTCTTC	CASSFPRAGGFKFF
TRBJ1-2	TRBD1	15	.	TRBV18	TGTGCCAGCTCACCCAGGACAGGGGATATCTATGGCTACACCTTC	CASSPRTGDIYGYTF
TRBJ2-3	TRBD2	15	.	TRBV11-3	TGTGCCAGCAGCTTGACGGGGGGGCCTGAAGATACGCAGTATTTT	CASSLTGGPEDTQYF
TRBJ2-5	.	13	.	TRBV2	TGTGCCAGCAGCCCAGGGACTGGGGAGACCCAGTACTTC	CASSPGTGETQYF
TRBJ2-5	TRBD2	13	.	TRBV6-5	TGTGCCAGCAGATCTAGCGGGGGCGAGACCCAGTACTTC	CASRSSGGETQYF
TRBJ1-4	.	12	.	TRBV28	TGTGCCTCCAGGGTCACTAATGAAAAACTGTTTTTT	CASRVTNEKLFF
TRBJ1-5	.	13	.	TRBV7-2	TGTGCCAGCAGCGTCAAGGGAGATCAGCCCCAGCATTTT	CASSVKGDQPQHF
TRBJ2-7	.	15	few	TRBV4-1	TGCGCCAGCAGCCAAGGCAGGGGTGCGACCTACGAGCAGTACTTC	CASSQGRGATYEQYF
TRBJ2-5	TRBD1	16	few	TRBV5-5	TGTGCCAGCAGCTCCCTCAGGGGGCAGGGGACAGAGACCCAGTACTTC	CASSSLRGQGTETQYF
TRBJ1-5	TRBD1	16	.	TRBV2	TGTGCCAGCAGCCGAAGGACAGGGGGTAGCAATCAGCCCCAGCATTTT	CASSRRTGGSNQPQHF
TRBJ1-5	.	16	.	TRBV18	TGTGCCAGCTCACCCGACAGGATAGGGGGCAATCAGCCCCAGCATTTT	CASSPDRIGGNQPQHF
TRBJ2-7	TRBD1	15	few	TRBV6-5	TGTGCCAGCAGTCAATACAGGGGCCCCTCCTACGAGCAGTACTTC	CASSQYRGPSYEQYF
TRBJ1-2	.	13	.	TRBV28	TGTGCCAGCAGTTTCACCCAGAACTATGGCTACACCTTC	CASSFTQNYGYTF
TRBJ2-3	TRBD2	15	few	TRBV5-4	TGTGCCAGCAGCTTGGACGCGGGAGGGACAGATACGCAGTATTTT	CASSLDAGGTDTQYF
TRBJ2-1	TRBD2	13	few	TRBV6-4	TGTGCCAGCAGTGGTGCGGGGGTGAATGAGCAGTTCTTC	CASSGAGVNEQFF
TRBJ1-2	.	14	few	TRBV19	TGTGCCAGTAGTTCCACCGACAGGTCCTATGGCTACACCTTC	CASSSTDRSYGYTF
TRBJ2-1	.	11	.	TRBV19	TGTGCCAGTAGTATGGGGGGATCGCAGTTCTTC	CASSMGGSQFF
TRBJ1-5	.	15	few	TRBV2	TGTGCCAGCAGTCGAGATGGACAAATCAATCAGCCCCAGCATTTT	CASSRDGQINQPQHF
TRBJ1-5	.	16	.	TRBV5-1	TGCGCCAGCAGTCCTAGCCAGGTACCAATAAATCAGCCCCAGCATTTT	CASSPSQVPINQPQHF
TRBJ2-5	.	11	.	TRBV18	TGTGCCAGCTCACCCGAGCAGACCCAGTACTTC	CASSPEQTQYF
TRBJ1-5	.	14	.	TRBV5-1	TGCGCCAGCAGCTTGGGACAGGAGAATCAGCCCCAGCATTTT	CASSLGQENQPQHF
TRBJ2-3	TRBD1	16	.	TRBV4-2	TGTGCCAGCTCTACCCCGAGAGGGGGCGACACAGATACGCAGTATTTT	CASSTPRGGDTDTQYF
TRBJ2-1	TRBD1	15	.	TRBV16	TGTGCCAGCAGCGGTAGACAGGGGGCTTACAATGAGCAGTTCTTC	CASSGRQGAYNEQFF
TRBJ2-1	TRBD2	16	few	TRBV7-7	TGTGCCAGCAGCTTAGCGCTGAGCGGGGGGGCGCATGAGCAGTTCTTC	CASSLALSGGAHEQFF
TRBJ1-6	.	16	.	TRBV7-8	TGTGCCAGCAGCTTAGCCCAGGGTGGGATCGGTTCACCCCTCCACTTT	CASSLAQGGIGSPLHF
TRBJ1-5	TRBD1	15	few	TRBV5-1	TGCGCCAGCAGTTTGACAGGGGGCAGCAATCAGCCCCAGCATTTT	CASSLTGGSNQPQHF
TRBJ1-4	TRBD1	14	few	TRBV28	TGTGCCAGCAGAACAGGGGCTAGTTTTGAAAAACTGTTTTTT	CASRTGASFEKLFF
TRBJ2-1	TRBD2	15	few	TRBV5-6	TGTGCCAGCAGCTCGGGACTAGCGGGCTACAATGAGCAGTTCTTC	CASSSGLAGYNEQFF
TRBJ2-7	TRBD2	14	few	TRBV5-4	TGTGCCAGCAGGGCTCCCGGGGGGTCATACGAGCAGTACTTC	CASRAPGGSYEQYF
TRBJ1-2	.	11	.	TRBV6-1	TGTGCCAGCTTGGGGGGGAATGGCTACACCTTC	CASLGGNGYTF
TRBJ1-5	TRBD1	15	few	TRBV6-5	TGTGCCAGCAGTCCGACAGGGTTGGGCAATCAGCCCCAGCATTTT	CASSPTGLGNQPQHF
TRBJ2-3	.	14	.	TRBV2	TGTGCCAGCAGTGAAGACCCCTCCGGAGATACGCAGTATTTT	CASSEDPSGDTQYF
TRBJ2-1	.	12	.	TRBV15	TGTGCCACCAGCAGAGATCCGGTTGAGCAGTTCTTC	CATSRDPVEQFF
TRBJ2-5	.	15	.	TRBV9	TGTGCCAGCAGCTACTCCGCCGAGAGTCAAGAGACCCAGTACTTC	CASSYSAESQETQYF
TRBJ1-5	TRBD1	16	.	TRBV7-2	TGTGCCAGCAGCTTAGGGGACAGGGGAACGGATCAGCCCCAGCATTTT	CASSLGDRGTDQPQHF
TRBJ1-4	.	13	few	TRBV19	TGTGCCAGCAGGACAGCCATGGATGAAAAACTGTTTTTT	CASRTAMDEKLFF
TRBJ2-5	TRBD2	17	.	TRBV4-2	TGTGCCAGCAGCTTGGGGAGTAGCGGGGGGAGCCAAGAGACCCAGTACTTC	CASSLGSSGGSQETQYF
TRBJ2-3	TRBD1	14	few	TRBV2	TGTGCCAGCTACCGGACGGGACAGCCCGATACGCAGTATTTT	CASYRTGQPDTQYF
TRBJ2-1	.	12	few	TRBV28	TGTGCCACAGCGGTTCCCTACCATGAGCAGTTCTTC	CATAVPYHEQFF
TRBJ2-3	TRBD2	15	.	TRBV7-2	TGTGCCAGCAGCCCCCGGTCTAGCGGGGGAGATACGCAGTATTTT	CASSPRSSGGDTQYF
TRBJ1-1	.	13	.	TRBV18	TGTGCCAGCTCGGGGGCGTGGAACACTGAAGCTTTCTTT	CASSGAWNTEAFF
TRBJ2-5	TRBD2	16	.	TRBV7-9	TGTGCCAGCAGCTCTGGGAGAAAGCGGGAGCAAGAGACCCAGTACTTC	CASSSGRKREQETQYF
TRBJ1-1	TRBD1	16	.	TRBV5-4	TGTGCCAGCAGCTTAGGGGACAGGGGTGGAGGCACTGAAGCTTTCTTT	CASSLGDRGGGTEAFF
TRBJ2-3	.	14	few	TRBV5-1	TGCGCCAGCAGCCCCAGGGGGGTCGCAGATACGCAGTATTTT	CASSPRGVADTQYF